One and the same sample provided the 14 T cell receptor beta chains below, sequenced in a study of blood T cell repertoires in COVID-19. Profiled with immunoSEQ multiplex PCR; TCRdb holds only in-frame clones, not every one. The table lists around 400,000 clones, 80% to 85% of them singletons. The specimen was PBMCs or T cells enriched from blood (not recorded which). These receptors came from a woman in her fifties or sixties who had recovered from COVID-19.

This sequence joins TRBV11-3 and TRBJ2-5; 7 positions match TRBD1. There are 16 residues in the CDR3. V lost 5 bases to trimming and J lost 1 base; unmatched junction nucleotides: 10. Germline V gene sequence: CDR1 SGHNT, CDR2 YENEEA. This CDR3 is CASSHHRGKPQETQYF. CDR3 DNA: TGTGCCAGCAGCCATCACAGGGGTAAGCCCCAAGAGACCCAGTACTTC.

V usage is TRBV30 and J usage is TRBJ1-1, with a possible D match to TRBD1 (5 bases). V lost 7 bases and J 1 base, leaving 13 bases between the germline ends. Germline CDR1 reads GTSNPN; CDR2 reads SVGIG (reference sequence). CDR3 length equals 13 residues. CDR3 loop: CAYYSDRNTEAFF. The CDR3 DNA is TGTGCCTACTATTCCGACAGGAACACTGAAGCTTTCTTT. The full variable domain, in which reference TRBV30 and TRBJ1-1 provide the parts outside the CDR3, is SQTIHQWPATLVQPVGSPLSLECTVEGTSNPNLYWYRQAAGRGLQLLFYSVGIGQISSEVPQNLSASRPQDRQFILSSKKLLLSDSGFYLCAYYSDRNTEAFFGQGTRLTVV.

The chain employs TRBV4-1 and TRBJ1-2; no reliable D call. The germline gives CDR1 MGHRA, CDR2 YSYEKL. Trimming stripped 0 bases from V and 7 bases from J, with 12 bases between. The CDR3 spans 14 residues. CDR3 protein: CASSQEAGSGGYTF. CDR3 in DNA: TGCGCCAGCAGCCAAGAGGCCGGTAGCGGTGGCTACACCTTC.

This rearrangement joins TRBV6-5 to TRBJ1-1; perhaps TRBD1 as D (6 bases). CDR1 MNHEY and CDR2 SVGAGI come from the germline V gene. Deletions cut 7 bases from V and 6 bases from J, with 15 bases between. The CDR3 consists of 13 residues. CDR3 residues: CASKRGPRPEAFF. CDR3 in DNA: TGTGCCAGCAAGCGGGGGCCCCGCCCTGAAGCTTTCTTT.

The chain joins TRBV2 to TRBJ1-4, with unresolved D. The CDR3 contains 14 residues. CDR1 is SNHLY, CDR2 FYNNEI, per germline. Between the trimmed V and J ends, which lost 4 bases and 5 bases, there was a span of 11 bases. The CDR3: CASSVEGRNEKLFF. The CDR3 DNA reads TGTGCCAGCAGTGTGGAGGGCAGGAATGAAAAACTGTTTTTT.

This sequence joins TRBV5-1 and TRBJ2-1; 9 bases are a match to TRBD2. This CDR3 has 15 residues. Germline CDR1 is SGHRS and CDR2 is YFSETQ. V lost 4 bases to trimming and J lost 0 bases; unmatched junction nucleotides: 2. The CDR3 spells CASSLAGTSYNEQFF. As DNA, the CDR3 is TGCGCCAGCAGCCTAGCGGGAACCTCCTACAATGAGCAGTTCTTC. The variable domain in full, completed from reference TRBV5-1 and TRBJ2-1, reads KAGVTQTPRYLIKTRGQQVTLSCSPISGHRSVSWYQQTPGQGLQFLFEYFSETQRNKGNFPGRFSGRQFSNSRSEMNVSTLELGDSALYLCASSLAGTSYNEQFFGPGTRLTVL.

Worth noting for this clone: The same CDR3 also results from other DNA sequences found in this sample. The chain is built from TRBV5-1 and TRBJ1-2, with D possibly TRBD1 on 5 matching bases. The germline gives CDR1 SGHRS, CDR2 YFSETQ. V was shortened by 0 bases and J by 7 bases, with 7 bases between the two germline ends. This CDR3 is built from 12 residues. CDR3 region: CASSLGQGGYTF. The CDR3 DNA reads TGCGCCAGCAGCTTGGGGCAGGGTGGCTACACCTTC. The variable domain in full, with the rest retrieved from reference TRBV5-1 and TRBJ1-2, is KAGVTQTPRYLIKTRGQQVTLSCSPISGHRSVSWYQQTPGQGLQFLFEYFSETQRNKGNFPGRFSGRQFSNSRSEMNVSTLELGDSALYLCASSLGQGGYTFGSGTRLTVV.

The rearrangement uses TRBV5-1 and TRBJ2-3, with D tentatively TRBD1 (5 bases). Germline CDR1 is SGHRS and CDR2 is YFSETQ. There are 12 residues in the CDR3. The germline V and J ends were trimmed by 4 bases and 5 bases, with 8 bases remaining between them. The chain's CDR3 is CASSLGQDTQYF. CDR3 in DNA: TGCGCCAGCAGCCTCGGACAAGATACGCAGTATTTT. Variable domain in full (rest from reference TRBV5-1 and TRBJ2-3): KAGVTQTPRYLIKTRGQQVTLSCSPISGHRSVSWYQQTPGQGLQFLFEYFSETQRNKGNFPGRFSGRQFSNSRSEMNVSTLELGDSALYLCASSLGQDTQYFGPGTRLTVL.

The chain is built from TRBV6-5 and TRBJ1-1, with 7 nucleotides matching TRBD1. V dropped 6 bases and J dropped 7; count of bases not matched to a gene: 2. CDR3 length equals 11 residues. Germline assignment: CDR1 MNHEY and CDR2 SVGAGI. CDR3 loop: CASSRDSEAFF. The CDR3 DNA follows: TGTGCCAGCAGCCGGGACAGTGAAGCTTTCTTT.

The chain employs TRBV4-3 and TRBJ1-2; D is unresolved. From germline, CDR1 is LGHNA and CDR2 YSLEER. The CDR3 consists of 18 residues. The V end was cut by 2 bases, the J end by 2 bases, with 21 bases between. CDR3 residues: CASSQSTPYIAPNYGYTF. CDR3 nucleotide sequence: TGCGCCAGCAGCCAATCTACCCCCTATATCGCTCCGAACTATGGCTACACCTTC.

The V and J genes are TRBV4-1 and TRBJ2-5; D gene ambiguous. Germline V gene lookup returns CDR1 MGHRA and CDR2 YSYEKL. The CDR3 contains 14 residues. V was trimmed by 5 bases and J by 5 bases, leaving 15 bases between them. The chain's CDR3 is CASSSSGIRETQYF. CDR3 nucleotide sequence: TGCGCCAGCAGCTCTTCAGGAATTCGGGAGACCCAGTACTTC.

The table lists this clone with many counts. This chain uses TRBV19 with TRBJ1-1; 8 bases line up with TRBD1. CDR3 size: 16 residues. J was trimmed by 2 bases and V by 3 bases; bases with no gene match: 8. CDR1 LNHDA and CDR2 SQIVND come from the germline V gene (reference sequence). The chain's CDR3 is CASSIRAGGANTEAFF. The DNA for the CDR3 is TGTGCCAGTAGTATTCGGGCAGGGGGCGCAAACACTGAAGCTTTCTTT.

The V call is TRBV7-3, the J call TRBJ2-1; 7 nucleotides line up with TRBD1. The CDR3 spans 13 residues. V dropped 5 bases and J dropped 4; count of bases not matched to a gene: 2. Germline V gene lookup returns CDR1 SGHTA and CDR2 FQGTGA. The CDR3 nucleotides read TGTGCCAGCAGCCCACAGGGGTACAATGAGCAGTTCTTC. This gives the protein CASSPQGYNEQFF.

In DNA, the CDR3 is TGTGCCAGCAGCCCCAGTCAGAAGAACACTGAAGCTTTCTTT. Amino acid sequence: CASSPSQKNTEAFF. This rearrangement joins TRBV5-6 to TRBJ1-1; D call uncertain. Germline CDR1 and CDR2: SGHDT and YYEEEE. This CDR3 is built from 14 residues. V gave up 4 bases and J gave up 1 base, with 11 bases separating them.